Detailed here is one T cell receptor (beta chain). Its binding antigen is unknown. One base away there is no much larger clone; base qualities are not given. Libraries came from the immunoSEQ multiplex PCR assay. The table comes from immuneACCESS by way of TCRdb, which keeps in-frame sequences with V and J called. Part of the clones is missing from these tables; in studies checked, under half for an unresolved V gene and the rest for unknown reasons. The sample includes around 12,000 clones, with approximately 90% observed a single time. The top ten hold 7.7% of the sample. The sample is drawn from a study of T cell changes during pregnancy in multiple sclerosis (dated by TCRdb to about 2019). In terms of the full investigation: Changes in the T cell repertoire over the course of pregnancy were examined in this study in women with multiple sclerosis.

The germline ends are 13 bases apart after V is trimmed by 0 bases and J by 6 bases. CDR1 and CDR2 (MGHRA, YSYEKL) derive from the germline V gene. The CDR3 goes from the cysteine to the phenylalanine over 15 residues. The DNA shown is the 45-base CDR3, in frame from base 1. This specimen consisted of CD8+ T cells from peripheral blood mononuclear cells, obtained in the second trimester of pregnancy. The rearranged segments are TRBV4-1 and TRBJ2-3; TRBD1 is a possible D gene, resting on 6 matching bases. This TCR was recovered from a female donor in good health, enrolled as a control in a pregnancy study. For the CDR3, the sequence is CASSQDFMDSDTQYF. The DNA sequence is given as TGCGCCAGCAGCCAAGATTTCATGGACAGCGATACGCAGTATTTT.